These 17 T cell receptor beta chains originate from one sample sequenced in a study of shared clonotypes between healthy human individuals. The assay was immunoSEQ multiplex PCR, and TCRdb's table has in-frame clones only and misses some. The sample has 2 million to 2.5 million clones; 80% to 95% are singletons. Sample: naive CD4+ T cells from PBMCs. Subset reported: CD45RA+ positively selected. The receptors come from a man between 18 and 35 years old in good health. Some clones in this sample may be carry-over from other donors' samples.

V is TRBV7-2 and J is TRBJ1-5; D remains unclear. V gave up 1 base and J gave up 1 base, with 8 bases separating them. In germline, CDR1 is SGHTA, CDR2 FQGNSA. This CDR3 contains 15 residues. CDR3 loop: CASSLGVRSNQPQHF. DNA of the CDR3: TGTGCCAGCAGCTTAGGCGTACGCAGCAATCAGCCCCAGCATTTT.

Regarding this clone: Different DNA sequences within this sample yield the same CDR3. The V call is TRBV27, the J call TRBJ2-3; D gene unclear. V gave up 3 bases and J gave up 0 bases, with 7 bases separating them. The germline V gene encodes CDR1 MNHEY and CDR2 SMNVEV (reference sequence). This CDR3 is 14 amino acids long. CDR3 loop: CASSLKGSTDTQYF. In DNA form, the CDR3 reads TGTGCCAGCAGTTTGAAAGGGAGCACAGATACGCAGTATTTT.

The chain is built from TRBV30 and TRBJ2-1; 14 bases align to TRBD2. This CDR3 is built from 15 residues. The germline V gene has CDR1 GTSNPN and CDR2 SVGIG (reference sequence). Losses at the gene ends were 3 bases for V and 7 bases for J; bases not matched to a gene: 5. Here the CDR3 DNA reads TGTGCCTGGAGAGGACTAGCGGGAGGAGGGAATGAGCAGTTCTTC. Protein sequence: CAWRGLAGGGNEQFF.

The V call is TRBV7-8, the J call TRBJ1-5; D call uncertain. Trimming pared 5 bases from V and 5 bases from J, leaving 16 bases between. The CDR3 is 15 residues long. Germline V lookup: CDR1 SGHVS, CDR2 FQNEAQ. The CDR3 DNA reads as TGTGCCAGCAGCCCCCTTAGGGTGAATTATCAGCCCCAGCATTTT. This codes for CASSPLRVNYQPQHF.

Details on this clone: Just one base apart from a much larger clone, this may be a read error. The J gene is TRBJ1-5, the V gene TRBV7-8; D is undetermined. The CDR3 extends over 13 amino acids. Germline V lookup: CDR1 SGHVS, CDR2 FQNEAQ. The ends were cut back, 5 bases at V and 1 base at J, with 6 bases in the middle. The CDR3 loop is CASSIDSNQPQHF. The DNA for the CDR3 is TGTGCCAGCAGCATAGACAGCAATCAGCCCCAGCATTTT.

The V and J genes are TRBV2 and TRBJ2-7; D not resolved. The CDR3 consists of 13 residues. Looked up from germline, CDR1 is SNHLY and CDR2 is FYNNEI. Trimming removed 7 bases at V and 5 bases at J, with 15 bases between. CDR3 sequence: CASTANLPDEQYF. The CDR3 bases are TGTGCCAGCACAGCTAACCTCCCGGACGAGCAGTACTTC.

The chain joins TRBV7-3 to TRBJ1-2; 9 bases match TRBD1. The junction had 15 bases not matched to a gene; V was cut back by 6 bases and J by 4 bases. Germline-derived CDR1 and CDR2 are SGHTA and FQGTGA. The CDR3 extends over 17 amino acids. The CDR3, as DNA: TGTGCCAGCAGTCTTACCGGGACAGGGAACTCGGGCTATGGCTACACCTTC. This sequence encodes CASSLTGTGNSGYGYTF.

In the case of this clone: Other DNA sequences of this sample code for an identical CDR3. The chain links TRBV7-9 to TRBJ2-1; 11 positions match TRBD1. The trim removed 5 bases at V and 9 bases at J, leaving 6 bases unmatched. CDR3 length: 14 amino acids. Germline CDR1 SEHNR, CDR2 FQNEAQ (reference sequence). The DNA for the CDR3 is TGTGCCAGCAGCCCAGGACAGGGGGCAGGTGAGCAGTTCTTC. The encoded protein is CASSPGQGAGEQFF.

This chain joins TRBV9 and TRBJ2-1, with a weak D call TRBD2 (6 bases). Trimming removed 3 bases at V and 1 base at J, with 20 bases between. CDR1 and CDR2 from the germline V gene are SGDLS and YYNGEE. CDR3 length: 18 residues. The CDR3 protein is CASSAPSLAVPSYNEQFF. DNA of the CDR3: TGTGCCAGCAGCGCACCGAGCTTAGCGGTACCTTCCTACAATGAGCAGTTCTTC.

The chain combines TRBV7-2 with TRBJ1-2; D unresolved. Germline V gene sequence: CDR1 SGHTA, CDR2 FQGNSA. V lost 3 bases and J 8 bases, leaving 16 bases between the germline ends. This CDR3 region has 14 residues. CDR3 sequence (DNA): TGTGCCAGCAGCTTGAAATCCGCTCGCGGAGGCTACACCTTC. It specifies CASSLKSARGGYTF.

The chain links TRBV5-8 to TRBJ2-5, with TRBD1 as a possible D gene (6 bases). CDR3 length: 16 residues. CDR1 is SGHTS, CDR2 YDEGEE, per germline. Trimming shortened V by 3 bases and J by 5 bases, and 20 bases separated the two germline ends. CDR3 DNA sequence: TGTGCCAGCAGCTCGGGGACACCAAGTTGGGGGGAGACCCAGTACTTC. Amino acids: CASSSGTPSWGETQYF.

Points on this clone: Other DNA variants within this sample encode the same CDR3. This chain connects TRBV9 to TRBJ1-5; D might be TRBD1 (5 bases). Germline lookup yields CDR1 SGDLS and CDR2 YYNGEE. This CDR3 has 13 residues. Deletions cut 2 bases from V and 6 bases from J, with 9 bases between. This chain's CDR3 is CASSVSGSQPQHF. The CDR3 DNA is TGTGCCAGCAGCGTGTCAGGGTCTCAGCCCCAGCATTTT.

The gene calls are TRBV11-2 and TRBJ2-5; TRBD1 aligns across 9 bases. The J segment lost 5 bases and the V segment lost 4 bases, leaving 5 bases of the junction unmatched. CDR1 and CDR2 from the germline V gene are SGHAT and FQNNGV. The length of the CDR3 is 14 residues. CDR3 sequence: CASSWDRATETQYF. The CDR3 DNA reads TGTGCCAGCAGCTGGGACAGGGCCACGGAGACCCAGTACTTC.

V usage is TRBV11-3 and J usage is TRBJ1-1; perhaps TRBD1 as D (5 bases). The CDR3 contains 15 residues. From germline, CDR1 is SGHNT and CDR2 YENEEA. The V end lost 1 base, the J end lost 5 bases, and 14 bases lay between the germline ends. CDR3 region: CASSLGGVEGTEAFF. In DNA form, the CDR3 reads TGTGCCAGCAGCTTAGGCGGCGTAGAGGGGACTGAAGCTTTCTTT.

Only a few counts were recorded for this clone. The chain links TRBV19 to TRBJ1-5; TRBD1 aligns across 7 bases. With V trimmed by 5 bases and J by 6 bases, 10 bases remained unmatched. Germline V gives CDR1 LNHDA, CDR2 SQIVND (reference sequence). The CDR3 spans 15 residues. The CDR3 sequence is CASSVSDRDSQPQHF. CDR3 coding DNA: TGTGCCAGTAGTGTCTCCGACAGGGACAGTCAGCCCCAGCATTTT.

V usage is TRBV27 and J usage is TRBJ2-7; 8 positions agree with TRBD1. Germline values: CDR1 MNHEY, CDR2 SMNVEV (reference sequence). The V gene end was trimmed by 0 bases and the J gene end by 3 bases; junction bases not matched to a gene: 7. This CDR3 region has 16 residues. DNA for the CDR3: TGTGCCAGCAGTTTATCGGTGCGGGACAGGCTCTACGAGCAGTACTTC. Its protein is CASSLSVRDRLYEQYF.

The chain uses TRBV5-1 and TRBJ1-4; 9 bases line up with TRBD1. J lost 11 bases, V lost 0 bases, and 8 bases had no gene match. Germline assignment: CDR1 SGHRS and CDR2 YFSETQ. CDR3 length: 15 residues. The CDR3 DNA sequence: TGCGCCAGCAGCTTGGGCGGGACAGGGCAGGGGAAACTGTTTTTT. This translates into CASSLGGTGQGKLFF.